One T cell receptor beta chain is described in this entry. Its specificity is not known. The data were obtained in a study of CXCR3-negative and CXCR3-positive naive CD8 T cells. Overall study findings and caveats: Fresh PBMCs went into most assays, and CXCR3 expression partly declined after cryopreservation.

CDR1 and CDR2 (germline): LGHNT, FRNRAP. The CDR3 covers 15 residues. TRB cDNA libraries were made by UMI-labeled 5' RACE. From the 5' RACE reads, TCRdb lists one entry per CDR3 protein and no DNA. Its table records around 140,000 distinct CDR3 sequences. V is TRBV12-5 and J is TRBJ1-5; TCRdb picks TRBD1, but there is no DNA to check that call. The sequence was obtained from a human donor in good health. Some clones in this sample may be carry-over from other donors' samples. Sequenced sample: naive CXCR3- CD8+ T cells from blood. Specified subset: CD45RO-CCR7+CD27+CD95- naive CD8+ T cells lacking CXCR3 (TNR3-). CDR3 sequence: CASGPPGSGNQPQHF.